This TCR beta chain derives from a study of CD8 T cells in Susac syndrome. V was clipped by 1 base and J by 6 bases, with 6 bases between them. The CDR3 is made up of 13 amino acids. RNA was extracted with the RNeasy kit, and a quantity of roughly 0.5 to 1 ug was reverse transcribed using random hexamers. Multiplex PCR with immunoSEQ amplified the TCR beta CDR3 across 54 Vbeta and 13 Jbeta. TCRdb re-derived calls from the immunoSEQ multiplex PCR reads in MiXCR, one entry per CDR3 protein. The repertoire holds 85,000 to 130,000 distinct CDR3 sequences, with around 94% as singletons. This TCR was recovered from a human donor with Susac syndrome. This chain connects TRBV12-3 or TRBV12-4 to TRBJ2-2, with D unclear. The sample comprised CD8+ T cells from PBMCs. CDR3 residues: CASSLEGSGELFF. CDR3 bases: TGTGCCAGCAGTTTAGAGGGTTCCGGGGAGCTGTTTTTT.